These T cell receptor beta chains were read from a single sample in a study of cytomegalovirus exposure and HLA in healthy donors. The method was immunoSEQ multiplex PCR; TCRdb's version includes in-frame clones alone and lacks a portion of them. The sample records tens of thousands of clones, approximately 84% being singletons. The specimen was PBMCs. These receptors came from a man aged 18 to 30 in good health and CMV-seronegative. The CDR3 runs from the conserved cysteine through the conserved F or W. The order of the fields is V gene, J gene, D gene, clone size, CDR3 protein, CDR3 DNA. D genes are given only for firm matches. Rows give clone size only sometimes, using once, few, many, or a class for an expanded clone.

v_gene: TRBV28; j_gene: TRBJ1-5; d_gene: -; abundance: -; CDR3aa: CASQFNQPQHF; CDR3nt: TGTGCCAGCCAATTTAATCAGCCCCAGCATTTT
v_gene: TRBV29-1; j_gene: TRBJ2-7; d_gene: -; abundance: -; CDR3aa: CSVGSGRYEQYF; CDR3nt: TGCAGCGTTGGGTCGGGTAGGTACGAGCAGTACTTC
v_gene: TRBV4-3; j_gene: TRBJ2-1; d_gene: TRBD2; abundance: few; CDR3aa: CASSLLLRGRGDEQFF; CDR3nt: TGCGCCAGCAGCCTACTCCTCCGCGGGAGGGGCGATGAGCAGTTCTTC
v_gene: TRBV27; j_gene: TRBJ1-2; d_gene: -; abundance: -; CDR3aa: CASTNPGIPYGYTF; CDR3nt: TGTGCCAGCACCAACCCCGGGATTCCTTATGGCTACACCTTC
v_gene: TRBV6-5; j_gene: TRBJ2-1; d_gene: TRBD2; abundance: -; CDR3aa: CASSLSGSSYNEQFF; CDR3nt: TGTGCCAGCAGTCTTAGCGGGAGCTCCTACAATGAGCAGTTCTTC
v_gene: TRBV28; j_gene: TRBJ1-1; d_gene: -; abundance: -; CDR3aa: CASSFFRRGTEAFF; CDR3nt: TGTGCCAGCAGTTTTTTTCGAAGAGGCACTGAAGCTTTCTTT
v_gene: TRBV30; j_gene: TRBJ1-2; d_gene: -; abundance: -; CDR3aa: CAWTGTNYGYTF; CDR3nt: TGTGCCTGGACAGGGACTAACTATGGCTACACCTTC
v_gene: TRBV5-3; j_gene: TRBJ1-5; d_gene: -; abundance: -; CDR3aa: CARSPLFGRNQPQHF; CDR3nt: TGTGCCAGAAGCCCCCTATTTGGGAGGAATCAGCCCCAGCATTTT
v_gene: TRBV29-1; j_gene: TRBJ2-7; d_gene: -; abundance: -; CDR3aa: CSVEELGAEQYF; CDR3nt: TGCAGCGTTGAAGAGCTGGGGGCGGAGCAGTACTTC
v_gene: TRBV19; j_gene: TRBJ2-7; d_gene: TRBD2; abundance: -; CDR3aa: CASSSREGLDEQYF; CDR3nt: TGTGCCAGTAGTTCCCGGGAGGGATTAGACGAGCAGTACTTC
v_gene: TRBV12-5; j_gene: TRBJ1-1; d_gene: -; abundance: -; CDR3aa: CASGLETGIGTEAFF; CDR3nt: TGTGCTAGTGGTTTGGAAACAGGGATCGGCACTGAAGCTTTCTTT
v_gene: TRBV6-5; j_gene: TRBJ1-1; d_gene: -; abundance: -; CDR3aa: CASSPAGVTEAFF; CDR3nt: TGTGCCAGCAGTCCGGCGGGGGTAACTGAAGCTTTCTTT
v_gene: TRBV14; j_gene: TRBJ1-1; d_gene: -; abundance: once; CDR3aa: CASSQVPQGWMNTEAFF; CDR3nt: TGTGCCAGCAGCCAAGTTCCCCAGGGTTGGATGAACACTGAAGCTTTCTTT
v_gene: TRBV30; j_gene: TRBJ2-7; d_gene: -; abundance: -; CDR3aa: CAWRRSSYEQYF; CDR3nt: TGTGCCTGGAGGAGGAGCTCCTACGAGCAGTACTTC
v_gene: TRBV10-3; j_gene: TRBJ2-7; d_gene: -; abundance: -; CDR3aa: CAISNRLAVSYEQYF; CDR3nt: TGTGCCATCAGTAACAGATTGGCCGTATCCTACGAGCAGTACTTC
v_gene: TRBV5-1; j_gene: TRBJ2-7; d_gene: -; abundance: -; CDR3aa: CASNISVAYEQYF; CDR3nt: TGCGCCAGCAATATTAGCGTGGCCTACGAGCAGTACTTC
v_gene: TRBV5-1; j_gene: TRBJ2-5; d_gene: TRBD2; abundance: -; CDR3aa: CASSSSGRAQETQYF; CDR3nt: TGCGCCAGCAGCTCTAGCGGGAGGGCTCAAGAGACCCAGTACTTC
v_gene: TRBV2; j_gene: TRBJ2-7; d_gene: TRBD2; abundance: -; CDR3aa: CASSELRAGGREQYF; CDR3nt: TGTGCCAGCAGTGAGCTCCGGGCGGGAGGAAGAGAGCAGTACTTC
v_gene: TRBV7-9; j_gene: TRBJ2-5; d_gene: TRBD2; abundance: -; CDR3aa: CASSPREREGYETQYF; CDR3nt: TGTGCCAGCAGCCCCCGGGAGCGGGAGGGATACGAGACCCAGTACTTC
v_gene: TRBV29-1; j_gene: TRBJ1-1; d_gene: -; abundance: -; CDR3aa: CSGKSDSRRDTEAFF; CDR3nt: TGCAGCGGCAAATCGGACAGCCGGCGGGACACTGAAGCTTTCTTT
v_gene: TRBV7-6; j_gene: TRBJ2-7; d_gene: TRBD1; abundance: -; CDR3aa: CASSLVGQGDYEQYF; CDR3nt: TGTGCCAGCAGCTTAGTGGGACAGGGGGACTACGAGCAGTACTTC
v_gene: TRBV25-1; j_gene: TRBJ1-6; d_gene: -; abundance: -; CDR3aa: CANKQVISYNSPLHF; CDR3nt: TGTGCCAACAAACAGGTTATCTCCTATAATTCACCCCTCCACTTT
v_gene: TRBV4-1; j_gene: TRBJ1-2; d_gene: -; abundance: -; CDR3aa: CASSPRLHSNYGYTF; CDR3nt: TGCGCCAGCAGCCCTCGACTACACAGTAACTATGGCTACACCTTC
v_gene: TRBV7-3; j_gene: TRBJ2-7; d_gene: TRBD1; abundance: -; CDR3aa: CASSLGSQGAYEQYF; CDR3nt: TGTGCCAGCAGCCTAGGGTCACAGGGGGCCTACGAGCAGTACTTC
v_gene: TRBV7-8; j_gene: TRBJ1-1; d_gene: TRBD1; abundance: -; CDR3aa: CASSSTGQGGVEAFF; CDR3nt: TGTGCCAGCAGCTCAACGGGACAGGGGGGGGTGGAAGCTTTCTTT
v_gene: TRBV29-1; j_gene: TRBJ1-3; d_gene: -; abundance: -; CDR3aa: CSFSVSSGNTIYF; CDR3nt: TGCAGCTTCTCAGTCAGCTCTGGAAACACCATATATTTT
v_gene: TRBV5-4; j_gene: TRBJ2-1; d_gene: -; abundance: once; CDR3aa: CASSLSYNEQFF; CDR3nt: TGTGCCAGCAGCCTCTCGTACAATGAGCAGTTCTTC
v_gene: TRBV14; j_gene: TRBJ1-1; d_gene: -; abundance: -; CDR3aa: CASSQDPVRGRHRLNTEAFF; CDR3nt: TGTGCCAGCAGCCAAGATCCGGTGCGGGGCCGCCATAGATTGAACACTGAAGCTTTCTTT
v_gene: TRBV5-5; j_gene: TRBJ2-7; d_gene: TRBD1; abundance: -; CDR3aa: CASSFGQGFFYEQYF; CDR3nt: TGTGCCAGCAGCTTCGGACAGGGGTTTTTCTACGAGCAGTACTTC
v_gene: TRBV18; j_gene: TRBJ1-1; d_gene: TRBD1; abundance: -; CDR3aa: CASSPRDSLPNTEAFF; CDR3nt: TGTGCCAGCTCACCACGGGACAGCCTGCCGAACACTGAAGCTTTCTTT
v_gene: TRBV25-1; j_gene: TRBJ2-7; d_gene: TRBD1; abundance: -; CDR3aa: CASNRGRSYEQYF; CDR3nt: TGTGCCAGTAACAGGGGGCGATCCTACGAGCAGTACTTC
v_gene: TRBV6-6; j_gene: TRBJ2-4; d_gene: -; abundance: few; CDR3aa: CASDIGGSSKNIQYF; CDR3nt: TGTGCCAGCGATATAGGGGGATCAAGCAAAAACATTCAGTACTTC
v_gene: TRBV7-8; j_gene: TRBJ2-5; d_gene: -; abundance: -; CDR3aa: CASSPRTGQQETQYF; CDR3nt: TGTGCCAGCAGCCCGCGGACTGGCCAGCAAGAGACCCAGTACTTC
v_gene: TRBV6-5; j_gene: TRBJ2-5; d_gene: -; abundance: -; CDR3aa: CASSYVGETQYF; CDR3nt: TGTGCCAGCAGTTACGTCGGGGAGACCCAGTACTTC
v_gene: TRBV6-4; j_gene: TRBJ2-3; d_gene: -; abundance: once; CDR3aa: CASSDAVWTGTDTQYF; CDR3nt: TGTGCCAGCAGTGACGCGGTGTGGACAGGCACAGATACGCAGTATTTT
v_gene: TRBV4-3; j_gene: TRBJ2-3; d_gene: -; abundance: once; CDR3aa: CASSQAARGTDTQYF; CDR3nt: TGCGCCAGCAGCCAAGCCGCCAGGGGCACAGATACGCAGTATTTT
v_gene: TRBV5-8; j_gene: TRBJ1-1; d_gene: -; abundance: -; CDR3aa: CASSLRGGSPNTEAFF; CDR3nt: TGTGCCAGCAGCTTAAGGGGGGGCTCACCGAACACTGAAGCTTTCTTT
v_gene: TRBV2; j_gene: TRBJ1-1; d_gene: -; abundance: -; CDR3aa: CASSELGGATEAFF; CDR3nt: TGTGCCAGCAGTGAGCTGGGAGGGGCCACTGAAGCTTTCTTT
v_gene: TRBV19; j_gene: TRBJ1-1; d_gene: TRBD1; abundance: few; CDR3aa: CASSTDRVSEAFF; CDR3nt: TGTGCCAGTAGTACGGACAGGGTCTCTGAAGCTTTCTTT
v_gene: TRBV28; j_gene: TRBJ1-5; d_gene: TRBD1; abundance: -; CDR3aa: CASEGADQPQHF; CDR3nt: TGTGCCTCGGAGGGGGCCGATCAGCCCCAGCATTTT
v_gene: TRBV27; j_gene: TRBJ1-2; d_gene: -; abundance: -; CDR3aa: CASSLWSNYGYTF; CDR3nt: TGTGCCAGCAGTTTATGGAGTAACTATGGCTACACCTTC
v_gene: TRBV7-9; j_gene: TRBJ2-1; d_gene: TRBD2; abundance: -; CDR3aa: CASSLLAGSYNEQFF; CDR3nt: TGTGCCAGCAGCTTATTAGCGGGTAGCTACAATGAGCAGTTCTTC
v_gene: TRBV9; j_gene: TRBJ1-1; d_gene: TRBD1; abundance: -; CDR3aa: CASSGQGASMNTEAFF; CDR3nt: TGTGCCAGCAGCGGACAGGGGGCTTCTATGAACACTGAAGCTTTCTTT
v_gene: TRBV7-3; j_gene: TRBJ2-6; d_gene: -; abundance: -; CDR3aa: CASSLPRAGANVLTF; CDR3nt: TGTGCCAGCAGCCTCCCCAGGGCGGGGGCCAACGTCCTGACTTTC
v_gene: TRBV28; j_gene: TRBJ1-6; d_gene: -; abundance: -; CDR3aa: CASSGMGSDSPLHF; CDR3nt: TGTGCCAGCAGCGGCATGGGGAGTGACTCACCCCTCCACTTT
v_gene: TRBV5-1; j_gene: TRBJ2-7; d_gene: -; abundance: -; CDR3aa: CASSTRASGYEQYF; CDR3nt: TGCGCCAGCAGCACCAGGGCGTCCGGCTACGAGCAGTACTTC
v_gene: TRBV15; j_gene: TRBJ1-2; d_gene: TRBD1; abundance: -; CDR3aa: CATSGAKLRDREGYGYTF; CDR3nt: TGTGCCACCAGCGGAGCGAAGCTCCGGGACAGGGAGGGCTATGGCTACACCTTC
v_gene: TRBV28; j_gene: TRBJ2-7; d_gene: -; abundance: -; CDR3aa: CASSPPPPGYSDYEQYF; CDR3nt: TGTGCCAGCAGTCCCCCACCACCAGGGTATTCGGACTACGAGCAGTACTTC
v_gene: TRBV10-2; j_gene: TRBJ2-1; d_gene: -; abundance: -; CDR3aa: CASRGPLNEQFF; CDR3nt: TGCGCCAGCAGGGGGCCACTCAATGAGCAGTTCTTC
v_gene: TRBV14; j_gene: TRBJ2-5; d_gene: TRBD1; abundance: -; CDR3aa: CASSQVGTGGETQYF; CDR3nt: TGTGCCAGCAGCCAAGTTGGGACAGGGGGCGAGACCCAGTACTTC
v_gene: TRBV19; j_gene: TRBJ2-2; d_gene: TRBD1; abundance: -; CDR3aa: CASYSTGQSGELFF; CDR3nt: TGTGCCAGTTACTCAACGGGACAGTCCGGGGAGCTGTTTTTT
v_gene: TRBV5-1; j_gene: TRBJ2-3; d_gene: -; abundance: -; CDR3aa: CASSLATRDTQYF; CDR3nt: TGCGCCAGCAGCCTAGCGACGCGAGATACGCAGTATTTT
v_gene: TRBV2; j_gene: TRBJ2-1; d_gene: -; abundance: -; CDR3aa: CASRSVLDSYNEQFF; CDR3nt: TGTGCCAGCAGGAGCGTGCTAGATTCCTACAATGAGCAGTTCTTC
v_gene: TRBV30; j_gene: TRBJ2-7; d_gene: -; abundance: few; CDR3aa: CAWTRGGALQNEQYF; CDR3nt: TGTGCCTGGACAAGGGGGGGAGCCCTCCAGAACGAGCAGTACTTC
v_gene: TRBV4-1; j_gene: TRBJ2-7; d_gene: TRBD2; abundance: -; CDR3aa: CASSQDSGSLTEQYF; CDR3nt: TGCGCCAGCAGCCAAGATAGCGGGAGTCTAACCGAGCAGTACTTC
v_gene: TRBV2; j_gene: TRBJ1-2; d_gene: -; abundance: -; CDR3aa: CASRIGGGRNYGYTF; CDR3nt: TGTGCCAGCAGAATAGGGGGGGGCCGAAACTATGGCTACACCTTC
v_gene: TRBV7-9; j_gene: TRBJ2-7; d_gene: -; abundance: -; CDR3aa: CASSSQRYEQYF; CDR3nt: TGTGCCAGCAGCTCTCAGCGATACGAGCAGTACTTC
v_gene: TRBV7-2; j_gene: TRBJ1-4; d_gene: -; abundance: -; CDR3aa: CASSDPMRIGVGEKLFF; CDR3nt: TGTGCCAGCAGCGACCCCATGAGGATCGGGGTCGGTGAAAAACTGTTTTTT
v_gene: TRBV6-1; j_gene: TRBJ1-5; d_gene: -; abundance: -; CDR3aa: CASSEAPDYIGPNQPQHF; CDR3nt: TGTGCCAGCAGTGAAGCCCCCGACTATATCGGGCCCAATCAGCCCCAGCATTTT